The rows below give T cell receptor beta chains drawn from one sample of a study of shared clonotypes between healthy human individuals. Here immunoSEQ multiplex PCR was the method, and the copy in TCRdb shows in-frame clones only, minus some. The profile shows about 490,000 clones, roughly 85% of them singletons. The specimen was PBMCs. The receptors derive from a woman aged 35 to 49 in good health. Some clones in this sample may be carry-over from other donors' samples. The CDR3 runs from the conserved cysteine through the conserved F or W. The order of the fields is clone size, J gene, D gene, V gene, CDR3 protein, CDR3 DNA. D genes are given only for firm matches. Where a row states a size, it is once, few, many or the class of an expanded clone; other rows omit it.

clone size: once
J gene: TRBJ1-1
D gene: TRBD1
V gene: TRBV11-1
CDR3 protein: CASSLEGDRGTEAFF
CDR3 DNA: TGTGCCAGCAGCTTAGAAGGGGACAGGGGCACTGAAGCTTTCTTT

clone size: NA
J gene: TRBJ2-7
D gene: NA
V gene: TRBV6-1
CDR3 protein: CASIIRGGSYEQYF
CDR3 DNA: TGTGCCAGCATAATCAGGGGAGGCTCCTACGAGCAGTACTTC

clone size: NA
J gene: TRBJ2-1
D gene: NA
V gene: TRBV6-6
CDR3 protein: CASSYSIEQFF
CDR3 DNA: TGTGCCAGCAGTTACTCGATCGAGCAGTTCTTC

clone size: NA
J gene: TRBJ1-1
D gene: TRBD1
V gene: TRBV4-2
CDR3 protein: CASSQSPGQGNTEAFF
CDR3 DNA: TGTGCCAGCAGCCAATCCCCGGGACAGGGTAACACTGAAGCTTTCTTT

clone size: NA
J gene: TRBJ2-1
D gene: NA
V gene: TRBV19
CDR3 protein: CASSTSRRATRSSYNEQFF
CDR3 DNA: TGTGCCAGTAGTACCTCGCGGCGGGCCACGCGGAGCTCCTACAATGAGCAGTTCTTC

clone size: NA
J gene: TRBJ2-7
D gene: NA
V gene: TRBV29-1
CDR3 protein: CSVRILGGESYEQYF
CDR3 DNA: TGCAGCGTCCGAATTTTGGGGGGCGAGTCCTACGAGCAGTACTTC

clone size: NA
J gene: TRBJ2-3
D gene: TRBD2
V gene: TRBV13
CDR3 protein: CASSSPSGSTDTQYF
CDR3 DNA: TGTGCCAGCAGCTCCCCTAGCGGGAGCACAGATACGCAGTATTTT

clone size: few
J gene: TRBJ1-5
D gene: NA
V gene: TRBV30
CDR3 protein: CAWAAGAGQPQHF
CDR3 DNA: TGTGCCTGGGCCGCAGGGGCGGGACAGCCCCAGCATTTT

clone size: NA
J gene: TRBJ2-5
D gene: NA
V gene: TRBV14
CDR3 protein: CASSQVHRGGQETQYF
CDR3 DNA: TGTGCCAGCAGCCAGGTCCATAGGGGAGGCCAAGAGACCCAGTACTTC

clone size: NA
J gene: TRBJ2-7
D gene: TRBD2
V gene: TRBV15
CDR3 protein: CATSRGLAGVYEQYF
CDR3 DNA: TGTGCCACCAGCAGAGGTCTAGCGGGGGTCTACGAGCAGTACTTC

clone size: NA
J gene: TRBJ1-2
D gene: NA
V gene: TRBV28
CDR3 protein: CASLTSGYYGYTF
CDR3 DNA: TGTGCCAGCCTCACCAGCGGTTATTATGGCTACACCTTC

clone size: once
J gene: TRBJ2-7
D gene: TRBD2
V gene: TRBV7-6
CDR3 protein: CASSAGPSGTSYEQYF
CDR3 DNA: TGTGCCAGCAGCGCAGGACCTAGCGGGACATCCTACGAGCAGTACTTC

clone size: many
J gene: TRBJ2-7
D gene: TRBD2
V gene: TRBV2
CDR3 protein: CASRLAGTYEQYF
CDR3 DNA: TGTGCCAGCAGACTAGCGGGGACCTACGAGCAGTACTTC